The sequence of this TCR beta chain was determined in a study of graft-versus-host responses after intestinal transplantation. Broader study findings: GvH clone levels peaked in circulation, and this peak was associated with early post-transplant HvG declines. The recipient marrow held GvH clones, and some of them showed up first in ileum or blood.

Sequenced by immunoSEQ multiplex PCR; TCRdb stores in-frame clones only, minus some. The data show 95,000 or so clones, 80% to 95% seen once. On this clone itself: Its specificity is unknown.

There are 15 residues in the CDR3. From germline, CDR1 is WSHSY and CDR2 SAAADI. The J segment lost 4 bases and the V segment lost 5 bases, leaving 6 bases of the junction unmatched. The sample in question was PBMCs, obtained approximately 420 days after intestinal transplant. The receptor was derived from a human patient who received an intestinal transplant, so some T cells may come from the graft donor. The V and J genes are TRBV10-2 and TRBJ2-2; 8 bases fit TRBD2. CDR3 protein: CASSTGGGPTGELFF. The DNA for the CDR3 is TGCGCCAGCAGTACCGGGGGGGGCCCCACCGGGGAGCTGTTTTTT.